This TCR beta chain is from a study of control samples from healthy donors and cancer patients. The trim removed 3 bases at V and 7 bases at J, leaving 10 bases unmatched. The germline V gene has CDR1 LNHDA and CDR2 SQIVND (reference sequence). The CDR3 extends over 16 amino acids. The assay was immunoSEQ multiplex PCR, and TCRdb's table has in-frame clones only and misses some. The data hold fewer than 120,000 clones, with 70% to 90% observed a single time. The receptor's source is a woman aged 55-70 years with lung cancer. The genes are TRBV19 and TRBJ1-4, with 8 bases aligning to TRBD1. Material: PBMCs. As DNA, the CDR3 is TGTGCCAGTAGTATCGGGCAGGGGGCCAGCGGTGAAAAACTGTTTTTT. It codes for CASSIGQGASGEKLFF.